Below are 14 T cell receptor beta chains sequenced from a single sample in a study of OX40 agonist ivuxolimab in advanced cancers. Data came from immunoSEQ multiplex PCR; TCRdb stores just in-frame clones and leaves some out. The sample yields some 77,000 clones, 80% to 95% seen once. Sequenced here: CD4+ or CD8+ T cells sorted from blood, sampled in a trial of the OX40 agonist ivuxolimab. The source of these receptors is an adult with an advanced solid tumor such as melanoma, head and neck, liver or kidney cancer.

V is TRBV19 and J is TRBJ1-1, with D unresolved. The germline V and J ends were trimmed by 1 base and 7 bases, with 7 bases remaining between them. Germline-derived CDR1 and CDR2 are LNHDA and SQIVND (reference sequence). The CDR3 has 12 residues. The CDR3 loop is CASSIGHYEAFF. The CDR3 DNA is TGTGCCAGTAGTATAGGGCATTATGAAGCTTTCTTT.

The chain is built from TRBV19 and TRBJ2-3; 12 bases are shared with TRBD2. CDR3 length: 18 residues. The junction had 9 bases not matched to a gene; V was cut back by 3 bases and J by 2 bases. Looked up from germline, CDR1 is LNHDA and CDR2 is SQIVND (reference sequence). CDR3 DNA: TGTGCCAGTAGTATCACCCTAGCGGGGGGGCGATTCACAGATACGCAGTATTTT. This gives the protein CASSITLAGGRFTDTQYF.

The rearrangement links TRBV19 to TRBJ2-5; D may be TRBD2 (6 bases). V was cut by 5 bases and J by 5 bases, with 18 bases left in between. CDR1 is LNHDA, CDR2 SQIVND, per germline (reference sequence). The CDR3 runs 15 residues. In nucleotides, the CDR3 is TGTGCCAGTAGTGCCTCTCACGGGACTTCGGAGACCCAGTACTTC. Its protein is CASSASHGTSETQYF.

V usage is TRBV5-6 and J usage is TRBJ2-7; 9 nucleotides match TRBD1. The V gene's germline CDR1 is SGHDT and CDR2 YYEEEE. This CDR3 comprises 14 residues. V shed 4 bases, J shed 5 bases, and the junction held 7 bases outside the gene matches. CDR3 sequence (DNA): TGTGCCAGCAGCCTGAGTTGGACAGGGGACGAGCAGTACTTC. This encodes CASSLSWTGDEQYF.

This chain joins TRBV4-1 and TRBJ1-2, with D unresolved. The CDR3 sequence is 14 residues long. V dropped 4 bases and J dropped 2 bases, with 11 bases sitting between them. Looked up from germline, CDR1 is MGHRA and CDR2 is YSYEKL. For the CDR3, the DNA is TGCGCCAGCAGCCCCATCCCGGAAAACTATGGCTACACCTTC. This encodes CASSPIPENYGYTF.

The V and J genes are TRBV4-3 and TRBJ2-1, with D perhaps matching TRBD2 (6 bases). The CDR3 spans 14 residues. In germline, CDR1 is LGHNA, CDR2 YSLEER. V dropped 4 bases and J dropped 5 bases, with 12 bases sitting between them. CDR3 sequence (DNA): TGCGCCAGCAGCCGACGGGGGACCAACAATGAGCAGTTCTTC. It codes for CASSRRGTNNEQFF.

A note on this clone: One end of the junction fails to match germline, which may point to a read error. The chain employs TRBV7-7 and TRBJ2-7; 8 bases agree with TRBD2. Germline CDR1 and CDR2: SSHAT and FNYEAQ (reference sequence). The CDR3 covers 16 residues. The DNA for the CDR3 is TGTGCTAGCAGCTTAGATGGTTTGCGGGGGGAATACGAGCAGTACTTC. This encodes CASSLDGLRGEYEQYF.

J is TRBJ2-1 and V is TRBV7-2, with TRBD2 matching over 9 bases. Germline V gene data show CDR1 as SGHTA and CDR2 as FQGNSA. The ends lost 4 bases at V and 0 bases at J; junction bases unmatched: 7. The CDR3 is 17 amino acids. For the CDR3, the DNA is TGTGCCAGCAGCTCCGCCAGCGGGGGGTACTCCTACAATGAGCAGTTCTTC. It yields the protein CASSSASGGYSYNEQFF.

This chain links TRBV16 with TRBJ1-2; D ambiguous. Trimming took 8 bases from V and 2 from J, leaving 18 bases between them. This CDR3 is built from 15 residues. Germline CDR1 KGHSY, CDR2 FQNENV. CDR3 protein: CASRINQLHNYGYTF. Here the CDR3 DNA reads TGTGCCAGCCGTATTAACCAGCTTCACAACTATGGCTACACCTTC.

The V gene is TRBV4-1, the J gene TRBJ1-5, with TRBD1 matching 8 bases. V lost 0 bases to trimming and J lost 5 bases; unmatched junction nucleotides: 0. CDR3 length: 14 residues. Per germline, CDR1 MGHRA and CDR2 YSYEKL. CDR3 amino acids: CASSQEQGDQPQHF. The CDR3 DNA reads TGCGCCAGCAGCCAAGAACAGGGGGATCAGCCCCAGCATTTT.

J is TRBJ1-3 and V is TRBV4-1, with a weak D call TRBD1 (6 bases). Trimming stripped 3 bases from V and 10 bases from J, with 13 bases between. CDR1 is MGHRA and CDR2 is YSYEKL in the germline V gene. CDR3 length: 13 residues. The DNA of the CDR3 is TGCGCCAGCAGCCATCCTGGGACATCTACCATATATTTT. Translating gives CASSHPGTSTIYF.

In its sample, this clone was seen once. This sequence joins TRBV19 and TRBJ2-7; perhaps D is TRBD1 or TRBD2 (6 bases each). The CDR3 consists of 14 residues. With 3 bases removed from V and 4 bases from J, the gap between germline ends came to 13 bases. Germline V CDR1 and CDR2: LNHDA, SQIVND (reference sequence). The CDR3 spells CASSIGGGQYEQYF. The CDR3 bases are TGTGCCAGTAGTATCGGAGGGGGTCAGTACGAGCAGTACTTC.

The chain uses TRBV19 and TRBJ2-4; D remains ambiguous. The germline gives CDR1 LNHDA, CDR2 SQIVND (reference sequence). The germline V and J ends were trimmed by 3 bases and 1 base, with 13 bases remaining between them. The CDR3 extends over 16 amino acids. The CDR3 sequence is CASSIWGDSAKNIQYF. The CDR3 bases are TGTGCCAGTAGTATTTGGGGTGACTCGGCCAAAAACATTCAGTACTTC.

The rearrangement uses TRBV21-1 and TRBJ1-6; whether TRBD1, the table's D call, matches the DNA was not checked. TRBV21-1 corresponds to a pseudogene. This CDR3 spans 15 amino acids. CDR3 sequence: CASSKGQGSSSPLHF. In nucleotides, the CDR3 is TGTGCCAGCAGCAAAGGACAGGGGTCAAGTTCACCCCTCCACTTT.